These 3 T cell receptor beta chains originate from one sample sequenced in a study of CD4 T cells in relation to SARS-CoV-2 and coronaviruses. Their antigens remain unidentified. CD4+ T cells from unexposed donors were obtained before the COVID-19 pandemic (2011-2018). CD4+ T cells were isolated from the cells after about nine days of culture. Using immunoSEQ multiplex PCR, the repertoire was profiled, and TCRdb retains in-frame clones only, with some absent. Of just under 30,000 clones listed, roughly 76% are singletons. The sequencing sample was made of CD4+ T cells from PBMCs, cultured in vitro. The receptors were sampled from a human donor in good health.

The genes are TRBV7-9 and TRBJ2-5; no clear D. V shed 5 bases and J shed 9 bases, with 10 bases lying between them. The CDR3 spans 11 residues. Germline loops: CDR1 SEHNR, CDR2 FQNEAQ (reference sequence). The CDR3 region has the DNA TGTGCCAGCAGCCCGCCCGGGCCCCAGTACTTC. Amino acids: CASSPPGPQYF.

This clone was picked up a small number of times. The V call is TRBV3-1 (or the pseudogene TRBV3-2), the J call TRBJ1-2; D not resolved. The CDR3 spans 14 residues. Germline CDR1 is LGHDT and CDR2 is YNNKEL (reference sequence). The germline V and J ends were trimmed by 1 base and 2 bases, with 8 bases remaining between them. The CDR3 DNA is TGTGCCAGCAGCCAAGTTTCGGGGAACTATGGCTACACCTTC. It yields the protein CASSQVSGNYGYTF.

The CDR3: CASTTTGRDEQYF. In DNA, the CDR3 is TGTGCCAGCACCACTACAGGCAGGGATGAGCAGTACTTC. V and J are TRBV12-3 or TRBV12-4 and TRBJ2-7; D is perhaps TRBD1 (5 bases). Trimming stripped 7 bases from V and 7 bases from J, with 17 bases between. The CDR3 covers 13 residues.